The T cell receptor beta chain under discussion was sequenced for a study of blood T cell repertoires in COVID-19. Study-level background: Sample material is recorded as cDNA or gDNA derived from T cells, B-cell-depleted T cells, or PBMCs.

Authors' analysis steps: Estimation of nucleated cell counts was performed using reference gene primer amplification. Sequencing used immunoSEQ multiplex PCR; TCRdb keeps in-frame clones, though not all of them. V and J calls and clone size are as listed in that table; D and trimming were resolved from the DNA. This repertoire shows approximately 490,000 clones, approximately 86% found once; its top ten account for around 0.64%. Individuals aged 18 to 89 years were recruited from roughly 23 US areas. Participants' own reports of clinical history determined their cohort assignment. The length of the CDR3 is 16 residues. The V end lost 0 bases, the J end lost 6 bases, and 15 bases lay between the germline ends. Germline CDR1 reads GTSNPN; CDR2 reads SVGIG (reference sequence).

Sequencing was carried out using PBMCs or T cells enriched from blood (not recorded which). This chain links TRBV30 with TRBJ1-6; D remains unclear. The source is a woman aged 18-29 years who had recovered from COVID-19. The CDR3 protein is CAWSVLRTARNSPLHF. CDR3 coding DNA: TGTGCCTGGAGTGTACTCAGAACAGCCCGTAATTCACCCCTCCACTTT.